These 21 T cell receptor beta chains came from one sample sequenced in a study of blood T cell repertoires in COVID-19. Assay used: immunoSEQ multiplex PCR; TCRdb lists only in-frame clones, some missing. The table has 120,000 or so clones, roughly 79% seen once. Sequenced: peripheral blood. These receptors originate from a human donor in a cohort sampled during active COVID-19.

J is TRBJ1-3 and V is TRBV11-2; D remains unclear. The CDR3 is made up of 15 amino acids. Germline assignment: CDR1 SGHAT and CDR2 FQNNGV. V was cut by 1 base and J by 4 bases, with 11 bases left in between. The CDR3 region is CASSLGAGIGNTIYF. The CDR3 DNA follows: TGTGCCAGCAGCTTAGGGGCGGGGATCGGAAACACCATATATTTT.

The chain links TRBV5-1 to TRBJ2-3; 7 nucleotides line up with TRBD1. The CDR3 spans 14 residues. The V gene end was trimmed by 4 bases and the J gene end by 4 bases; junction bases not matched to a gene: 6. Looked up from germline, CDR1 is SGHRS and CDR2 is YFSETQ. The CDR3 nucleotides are TGCGCCAGCAGCGACTTGACAGGGTCAGATACGCAGTATTTT. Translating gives CASSDLTGSDTQYF.

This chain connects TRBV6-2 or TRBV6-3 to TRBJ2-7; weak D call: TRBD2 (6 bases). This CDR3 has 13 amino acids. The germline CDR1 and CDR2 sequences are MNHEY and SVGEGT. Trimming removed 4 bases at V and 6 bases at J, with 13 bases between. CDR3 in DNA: TGTGCCAGCAGTTTCCTAGCGAACGGCGAGCAGTACTTC. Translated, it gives CASSFLANGEQYF.

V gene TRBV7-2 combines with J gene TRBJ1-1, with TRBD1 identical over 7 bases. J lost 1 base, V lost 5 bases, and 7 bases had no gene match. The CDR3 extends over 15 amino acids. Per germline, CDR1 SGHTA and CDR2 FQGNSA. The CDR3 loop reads CASSPDRSRNTEAFF. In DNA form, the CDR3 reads TGTGCCAGCAGCCCGGACAGGTCCCGGAACACTGAAGCTTTCTTT.

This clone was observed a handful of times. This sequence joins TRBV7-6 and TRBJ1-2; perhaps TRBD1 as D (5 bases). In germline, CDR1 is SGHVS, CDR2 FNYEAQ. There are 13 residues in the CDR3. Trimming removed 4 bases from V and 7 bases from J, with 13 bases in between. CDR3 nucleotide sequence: TGTGCCAGCAGCTCTGGGAGGGGCGTTGGCTACACCTTC. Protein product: CASSSGRGVGYTF.

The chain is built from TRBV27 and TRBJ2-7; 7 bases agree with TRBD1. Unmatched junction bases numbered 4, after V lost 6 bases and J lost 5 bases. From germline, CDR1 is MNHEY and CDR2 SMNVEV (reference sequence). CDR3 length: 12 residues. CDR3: CASRLTGDEQYF. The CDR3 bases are TGTGCCAGCAGGTTAACAGGGGACGAGCAGTACTTC.

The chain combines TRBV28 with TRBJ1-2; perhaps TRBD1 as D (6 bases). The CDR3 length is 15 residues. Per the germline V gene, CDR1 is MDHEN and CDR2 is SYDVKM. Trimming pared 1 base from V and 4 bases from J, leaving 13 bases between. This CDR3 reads CASSLSRAGAYGYTF. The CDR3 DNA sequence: TGTGCCAGCAGTTTATCCCGCGCAGGGGCCTATGGCTACACCTTC.

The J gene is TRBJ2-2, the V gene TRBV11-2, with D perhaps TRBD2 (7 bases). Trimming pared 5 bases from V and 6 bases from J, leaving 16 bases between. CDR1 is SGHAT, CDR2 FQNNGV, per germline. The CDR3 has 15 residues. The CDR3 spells CASSPTGGAPGELFF. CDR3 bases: TGTGCCAGCAGCCCCACGGGGGGCGCCCCCGGGGAGCTGTTTTTT.

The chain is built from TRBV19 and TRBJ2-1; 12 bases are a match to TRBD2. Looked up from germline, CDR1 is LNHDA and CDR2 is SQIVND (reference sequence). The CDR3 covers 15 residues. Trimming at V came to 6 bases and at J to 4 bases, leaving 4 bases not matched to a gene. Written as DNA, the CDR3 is TGTGCCAGTAGCCCACTAGCGGGAGGATACAATGAGCAGTTCTTC. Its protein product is CASSPLAGGYNEQFF.

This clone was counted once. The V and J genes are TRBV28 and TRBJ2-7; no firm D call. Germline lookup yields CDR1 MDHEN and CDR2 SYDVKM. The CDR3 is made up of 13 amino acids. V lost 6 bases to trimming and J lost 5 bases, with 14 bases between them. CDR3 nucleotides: TGTGCCAGCAGCCCCGCGTCTGTCGACGAGCAGTACTTC. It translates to CASSPASVDEQYF. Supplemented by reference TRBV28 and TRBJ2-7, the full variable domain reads DVKVTQSSRYLVKRTGEKVFLECVQDMDHENMFWYRQDPGLGLRLIYFSYDVKMKEKGDIPEGYSVSREKKERFSLILESASTNQTSMYLCASSPASVDEQYFGPGTRLTVT.

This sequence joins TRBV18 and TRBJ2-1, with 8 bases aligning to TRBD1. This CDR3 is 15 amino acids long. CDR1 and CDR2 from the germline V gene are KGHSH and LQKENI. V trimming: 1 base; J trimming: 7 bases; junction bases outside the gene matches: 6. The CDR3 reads CASSPLPGGVNEQFF. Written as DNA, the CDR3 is TGTGCCAGCTCACCACTGCCAGGGGGCGTGAATGAGCAGTTCTTC.

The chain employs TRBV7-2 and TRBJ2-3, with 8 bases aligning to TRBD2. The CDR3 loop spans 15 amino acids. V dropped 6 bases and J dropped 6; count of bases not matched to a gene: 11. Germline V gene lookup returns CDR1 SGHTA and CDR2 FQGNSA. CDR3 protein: CASRMSGSVGDTQYF. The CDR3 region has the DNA TGTGCCAGCAGGATGAGCGGGAGCGTCGGGGATACGCAGTATTTT.

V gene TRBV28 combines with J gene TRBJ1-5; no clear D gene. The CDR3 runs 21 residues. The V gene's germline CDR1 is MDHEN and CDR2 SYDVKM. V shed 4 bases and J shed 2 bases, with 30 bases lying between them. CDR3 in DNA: TGTGCCAGCAGTTGGTACTACCGAAAAAAGGACCGCGGAGGCGGCAATCAGCCCCAGCATTTT. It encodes CASSWYYRKKDRGGGNQPQHF. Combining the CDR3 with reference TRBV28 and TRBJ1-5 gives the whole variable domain DVKVTQSSRYLVKRTGEKVFLECVQDMDHENMFWYRQDPGLGLRLIYFSYDVKMKEKGDIPEGYSVSREKKERFSLILESASTNQTSMYLCASSWYYRKKDRGGGNQPQHFGDGTRLSIL.

DNA for the CDR3: TGTGCCAGCAGCGCTTCGCGGGGGGGGCGGAGGTACGAGCAGTACTTC. This sequence encodes CASSASRGGRRYEQYF. This sequence joins TRBV5-6 and TRBJ2-7; the match to TRBD2 covers 9 bases. CDR1 and CDR2 from the germline V gene are SGHDT and YYEEEE. The junction had 12 bases not matched to a gene; V was cut back by 4 bases and J by 4 bases. The CDR3 runs to 16 residues.

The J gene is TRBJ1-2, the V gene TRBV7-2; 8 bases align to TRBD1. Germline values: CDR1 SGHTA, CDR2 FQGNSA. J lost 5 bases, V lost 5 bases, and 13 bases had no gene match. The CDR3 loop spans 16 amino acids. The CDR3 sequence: CASSRTGGWAQYGYTF. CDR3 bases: TGTGCCAGCAGCCGCACAGGGGGATGGGCCCAGTATGGCTACACCTTC.

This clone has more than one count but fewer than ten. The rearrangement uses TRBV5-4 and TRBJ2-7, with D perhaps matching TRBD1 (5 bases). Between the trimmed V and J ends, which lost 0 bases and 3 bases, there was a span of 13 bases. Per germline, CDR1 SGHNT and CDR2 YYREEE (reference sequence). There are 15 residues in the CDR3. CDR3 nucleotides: TGTGCCAGCAGCTTGGCCGCAGGGCAGGTCTACGAGCAGTACTTC. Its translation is CASSLAAGQVYEQYF.

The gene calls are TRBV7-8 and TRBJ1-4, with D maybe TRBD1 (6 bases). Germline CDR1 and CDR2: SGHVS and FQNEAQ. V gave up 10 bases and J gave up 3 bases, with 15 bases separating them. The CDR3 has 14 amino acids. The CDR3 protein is CATQIQGANEKLFF. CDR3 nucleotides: TGTGCCACCCAAATACAGGGCGCTAATGAAAAACTGTTTTTT.

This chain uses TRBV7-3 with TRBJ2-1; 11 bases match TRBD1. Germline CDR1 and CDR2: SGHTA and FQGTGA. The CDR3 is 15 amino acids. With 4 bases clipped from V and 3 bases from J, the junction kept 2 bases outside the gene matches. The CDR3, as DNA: TGTGCCAGCAGCTGGGGACAGGGGGACTACAATGAGCAGTTCTTC. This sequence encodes CASSWGQGDYNEQFF.

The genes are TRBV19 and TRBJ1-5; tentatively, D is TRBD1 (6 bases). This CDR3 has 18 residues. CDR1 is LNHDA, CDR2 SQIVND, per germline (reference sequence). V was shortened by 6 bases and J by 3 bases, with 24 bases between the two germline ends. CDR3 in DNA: TGTGCCAGTAGCCTGAGTTGGGCAGGGGATGTGAACAATCAGCCCCAGCATTTT. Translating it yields CASSLSWAGDVNNQPQHF.

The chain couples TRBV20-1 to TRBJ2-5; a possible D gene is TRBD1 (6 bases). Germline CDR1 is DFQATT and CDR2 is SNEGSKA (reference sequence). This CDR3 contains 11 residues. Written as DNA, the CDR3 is TGCAGCCCCAGGGGCCAAGAGACCCAGTACTTC. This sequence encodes CSPRGQETQYF.

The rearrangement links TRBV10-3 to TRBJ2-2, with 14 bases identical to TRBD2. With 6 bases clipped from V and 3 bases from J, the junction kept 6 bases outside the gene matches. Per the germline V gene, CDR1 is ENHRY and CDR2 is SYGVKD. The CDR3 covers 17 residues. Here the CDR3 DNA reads TGTGCCATCAGGAGACTAGCGGGAGGGCCGGACACCGGGGAGCTGTTTTTT. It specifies CAIRRLAGGPDTGELFF.